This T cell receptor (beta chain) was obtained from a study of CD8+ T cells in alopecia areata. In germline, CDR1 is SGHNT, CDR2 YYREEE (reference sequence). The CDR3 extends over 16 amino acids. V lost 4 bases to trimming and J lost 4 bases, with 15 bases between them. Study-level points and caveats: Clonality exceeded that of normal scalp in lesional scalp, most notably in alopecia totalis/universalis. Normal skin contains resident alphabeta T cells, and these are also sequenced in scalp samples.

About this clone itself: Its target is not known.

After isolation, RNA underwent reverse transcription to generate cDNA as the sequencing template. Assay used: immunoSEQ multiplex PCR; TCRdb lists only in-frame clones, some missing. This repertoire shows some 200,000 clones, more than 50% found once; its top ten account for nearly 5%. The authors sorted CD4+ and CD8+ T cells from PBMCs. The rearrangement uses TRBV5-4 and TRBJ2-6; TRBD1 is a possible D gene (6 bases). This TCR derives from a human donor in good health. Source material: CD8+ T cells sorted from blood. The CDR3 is CASSPVTGPGANVLTF. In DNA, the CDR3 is TGTGCCAGCAGCCCAGTAACAGGGCCCGGGGCCAACGTCCTGACTTTC.